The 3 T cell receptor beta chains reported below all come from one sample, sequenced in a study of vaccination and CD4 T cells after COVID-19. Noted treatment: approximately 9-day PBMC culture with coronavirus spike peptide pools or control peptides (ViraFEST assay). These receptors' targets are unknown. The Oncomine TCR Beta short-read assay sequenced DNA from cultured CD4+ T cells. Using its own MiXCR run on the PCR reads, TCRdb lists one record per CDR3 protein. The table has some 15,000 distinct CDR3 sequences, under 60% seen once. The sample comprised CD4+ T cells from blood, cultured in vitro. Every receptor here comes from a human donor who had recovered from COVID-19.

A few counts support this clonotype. The chain's CDR3 is CASRFGGDGELFF. For the CDR3, the DNA is TGTGCCAGCAGGTTTGGAGGAGACGGGGAGCTGTTTTTT. The V and J genes are TRBV7-2 and TRBJ2-2, with a possible D match to TRBD2 (5 bases). Deletions cut 6 bases from V and 7 bases from J, with 12 bases between. Germline V gives CDR1 SGHTA, CDR2 FQGNSA. This CDR3 comprises 13 residues.

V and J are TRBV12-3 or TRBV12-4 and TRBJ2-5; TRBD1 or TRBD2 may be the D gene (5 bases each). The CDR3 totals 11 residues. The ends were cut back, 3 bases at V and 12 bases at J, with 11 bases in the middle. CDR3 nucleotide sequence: TGTGCCAGCAGTTTTGGGGGAGACGAGTACTTC. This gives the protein CASSFGGDEYF.

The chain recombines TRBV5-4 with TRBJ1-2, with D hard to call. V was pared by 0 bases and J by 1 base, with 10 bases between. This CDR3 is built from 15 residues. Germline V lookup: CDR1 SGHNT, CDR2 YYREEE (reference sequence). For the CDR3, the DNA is TGTGCCAGCAGCTTGGAAAGCCGCGGTAACTATGGCTACACCTTC. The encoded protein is CASSLESRGNYGYTF.